These T cell receptor beta chains were read from a single sample in a study of T cells in Graves' hyperthyroidism and ophthalmopathy. Each CDR3 protein is one row after TCRdb ran MiXCR on the multiplex PCR reads. The repertoire holds 500,000 to 650,000 distinct CDR3 sequences, with approximately 48% as singletons. The sequenced material came from peripheral blood or thyroid tissue (not recorded which). The receptors stem from an adult woman with Graves' disease, either hyperthyroidism or ophthalmopathy (not recorded which). Each CDR3 is given with its conserved first and last residue. The D gene is left open where the match is weak. Only some rows state a clone size, as once, few, many or a class for expanded clones.

j_call,v_call,d_call,clone_size,cdr3_nt,cdr3_aa
TRBJ1-1,TRBV7-9,-,-,TGTGCCAGCAGGCTGGGGGGCCAGATGAACACTGAAGCTTTCTTT,CASRLGGQMNTEAFF
TRBJ2-7,TRBV6-6,TRBD1,many,TGTGCCAGCAGCACGGGGACAGGGCTAACCTACGAGCAGTACTTC,CASSTGTGLTYEQYF
TRBJ2-7,TRBV6-2/TRBV6-3,-,many,TGTGCCAATGGGAGGACAGAGGCTGGGGAGCAGTACTTC,CANGRTEAGEQYF
TRBJ2-5,TRBV20-1,-,-,TGCAGTGCTACCGATGGGGGTGAGGAGACCCAGTACTTC,CSATDGGEETQYF
TRBJ2-7,TRBV5-1,-,-,TGCGCCAGCAGTTTCGACACAGGGTGGAGAGAGCAGTACTTC,CASSFDTGWREQYF
TRBJ2-7,TRBV29-1,-,many,TGCAGCGTTGAAGATCGGTCTAGGCGACACTACGAGCAGTACTTC,CSVEDRSRRHYEQYF
TRBJ2-5,TRBV11-1,TRBD2,-,TGTGCCGGTGGGCTAGCGGGGAGGCCAGAGACCCAGTACTTC,CAGGLAGRPETQYF
TRBJ2-6,TRBV7-2,TRBD1,-,TGTGCCAGCAGCAATTACCGGGACAGGGGGCTTGGGGCCAACGTCCTGACTTTC,CASSNYRDRGLGANVLTF
TRBJ1-2,TRBV10-3,-,-,TGTGCCATCAGTGCCGGGGTTAACTATGGCTACACCTTC,CAISAGVNYGYTF
TRBJ1-5,TRBV28,-,few,TGTGCCAGCAGTTTATGGGGTCAGGGAAATCAGCCCCAGCATTTT,CASSLWGQGNQPQHF
TRBJ2-7,TRBV5-6,TRBD2,-,TGTGCCAGCAGCTTGGCTAGCGGGATAGCCTACGAGCAGTACTTC,CASSLASGIAYEQYF
TRBJ1-6,TRBV9,-,many,TGTGCCAGCAGCCTCGACAGGCCTAATTCACCCCTCCACTTT,CASSLDRPNSPLHF
TRBJ2-1,TRBV9,TRBD2,-,TGTGCCAGCAGCGTAGTAAGCGGGAGGGCCCATGAGCAGTTCTTC,CASSVVSGRAHEQFF
TRBJ1-5,TRBV19,-,-,TGTGCCAGTAGTATATCGGGGACAACGGCGGAACCCCAGCATTTT,CASSISGTTAEPQHF
TRBJ2-7,TRBV7-9,-,-,TGCGCCAGCAGTGCTGCGGGACCCACCGGGGAGCTCGAGCAGTACTTC,CASSAAGPTGELEQYF
TRBJ2-1,TRBV5-1,TRBD2,-,TGCGCCAGCAGCCAAACGCTAGCGGGAGTCAGGTTCTTC,CASSQTLAGVRFF